Included here is one T cell receptor beta chain sequence, with context. This clonotype was seen a handful of times. Its antigen remains undetermined. No quality values exist for individual bases; no much larger clone is one base distant. The treatment or condition label, read with the paper, signifies: allogeneic hematopoietic cell transplantation with graft depleted of TCRalphabeta T cells and CD19 B cells. The transplant recipients were children given TCRalphabeta/CD19-depleted allogeneic hematopoietic cell grafts. Libraries were made using PCR. Sequencing was performed on an Illumina HiSeq 2500. TCR libraries were prepared with molecular barcoding, using unique molecular identifiers to normalize TCRbeta repertoire quantification. The public sequencing data were trimmed at Q25 with fastp and processed into clonotypes with MiXCR by TCRdb, which kept only in-frame beta chains. Each entry is one CDR3 protein sequence, shown with its most common DNA and genes. This sample comprises approximately 400,000 distinct CDR3 sequences, around 15% of them detected only once. Clones ranked in the top ten supply around 28% of the sample.

Cut back by 1 base and 0 bases, the V and J ends lie 8 bases apart. From the germline V gene, CDR1 is SGHRS and CDR2 is YFSETQ. Its CDR3 holds 14 amino acids, cysteine through phenylalanine. Only the CDR3 DNA is retained, 42 bases long and in frame from the first base. The data stem from a study of T-cell reconstitution after alpha-beta-depleted transplantation in children (dated by TCRdb to about 2016). Concerning the study at large: Using TCR repertoire profiling, the study followed T-cell immune reconstitution in a quantitative way in children after TCRalphabeta/CD19-depleted allogeneic hematopoietic cell transplantation.

Study-wide conclusions, independent of this receptor: About two months after transplant, the apparently early recovery of alphabetaT-cell counts reportedly depended on just several hundred clones that had expanded rapidly and came from non-depleted graft cells. The frequencies of hyperexpanded clones fell over the following months, and after one year, T-cell counts and TCRbeta diversity were mostly attributed to newly produced T cells. The high TCRbeta diversity at day 60 in some patients was ascribed to recipient T cells and intrathymic progenitors that had survived conditioning.

The sequence is built from TRBV5-1 and TRBJ2-7, and TRBD2 may be the D gene, going by 5 matching bases. This receptor was obtained from a boy under two years old who had a stem cell transplant for Wiskott-Aldrich syndrome, so the T cells may come from the graft donor. The sequencing used PBMCs, mostly from graft donor cells, collected 360 days after TCRalphabeta/CD19-depleted stem cell transplant. In nucleotide form, the sequence is TGCGCCAGCAGCTTGCGGGATTCCTCCTACGAGCAGTACTTC. This translates into CASSLRDSSYEQYF. Reference TRBV5-1 and TRBJ2-7 genes cover what lies past the CDR3, so the full variable domain is KAGVTQTPRYLIKTRGQQVTLSCSPISGHRSVSWYQQTPGQGLQFLFEYFSETQRNKGNFPGRFSGRQFSNSRSEMNVSTLELGDSALYLCASSLRDSSYEQYFGPGTRLTVT.